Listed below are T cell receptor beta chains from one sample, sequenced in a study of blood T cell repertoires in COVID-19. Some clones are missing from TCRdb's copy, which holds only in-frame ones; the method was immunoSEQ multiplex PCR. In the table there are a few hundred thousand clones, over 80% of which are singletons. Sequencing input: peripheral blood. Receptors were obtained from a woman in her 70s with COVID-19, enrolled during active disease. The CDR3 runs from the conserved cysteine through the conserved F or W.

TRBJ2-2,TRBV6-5,CASDRGTGELFF
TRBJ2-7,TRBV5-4,CASSLGGSSNEQYF
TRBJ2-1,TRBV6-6,CASSSGRDNEQFF
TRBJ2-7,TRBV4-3,CASSQDSGQGPYEQYF
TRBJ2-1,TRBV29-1,CSVEWADEQFF
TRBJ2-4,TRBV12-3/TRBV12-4,CASSSTGKNIQYF
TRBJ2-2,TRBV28,CASSLSPANTGELFF
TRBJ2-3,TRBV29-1,CSVDGQAADTQYF
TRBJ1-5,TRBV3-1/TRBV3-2,CASSPRTGGTNQPQHF
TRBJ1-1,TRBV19,CASSISQGTNTEAFF
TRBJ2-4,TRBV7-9,CASSPTGTGVKNIQYF
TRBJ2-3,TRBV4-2,CASSQATGGSDTQYF
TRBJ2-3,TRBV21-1,CASSRGTSGRACNSDTQYF
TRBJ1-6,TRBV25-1,CASSGQAPNSPLHF
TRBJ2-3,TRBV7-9,CASSSPSGRNTDTQYF
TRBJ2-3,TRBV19,CASSLSSGPPDTQYF